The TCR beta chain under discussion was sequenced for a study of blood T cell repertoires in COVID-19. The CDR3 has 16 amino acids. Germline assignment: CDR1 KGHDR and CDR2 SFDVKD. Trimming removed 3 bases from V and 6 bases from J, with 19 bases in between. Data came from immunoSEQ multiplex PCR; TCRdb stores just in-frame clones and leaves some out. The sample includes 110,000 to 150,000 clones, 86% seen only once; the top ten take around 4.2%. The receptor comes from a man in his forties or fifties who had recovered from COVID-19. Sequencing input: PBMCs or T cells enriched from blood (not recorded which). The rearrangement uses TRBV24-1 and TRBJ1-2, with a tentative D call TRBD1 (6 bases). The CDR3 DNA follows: TGTGCCACCAGTGATCAAATAACAACAGGGCTGGATGGCTACACCTTC. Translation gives CATSDQITTGLDGYTF.